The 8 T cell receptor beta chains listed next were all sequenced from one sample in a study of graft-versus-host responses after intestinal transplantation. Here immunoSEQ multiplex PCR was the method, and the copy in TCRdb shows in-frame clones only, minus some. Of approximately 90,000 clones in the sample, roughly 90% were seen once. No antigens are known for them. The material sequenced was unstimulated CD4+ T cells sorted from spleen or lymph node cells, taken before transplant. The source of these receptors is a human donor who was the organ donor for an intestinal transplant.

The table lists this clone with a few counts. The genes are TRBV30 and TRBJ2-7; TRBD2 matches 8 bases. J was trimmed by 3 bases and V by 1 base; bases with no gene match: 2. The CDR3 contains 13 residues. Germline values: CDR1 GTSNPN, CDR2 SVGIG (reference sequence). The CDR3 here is CAWSELAVYEQYF. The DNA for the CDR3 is TGTGCCTGGAGTGAACTAGCGGTCTACGAGCAGTACTTC.

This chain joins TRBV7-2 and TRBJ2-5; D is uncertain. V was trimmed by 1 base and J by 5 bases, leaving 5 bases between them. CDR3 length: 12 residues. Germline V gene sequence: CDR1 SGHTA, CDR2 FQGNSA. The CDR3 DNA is TGTGCCAGCAGCTTAGTAGTGGAGACCCAGTACTTC. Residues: CASSLVVETQYF.

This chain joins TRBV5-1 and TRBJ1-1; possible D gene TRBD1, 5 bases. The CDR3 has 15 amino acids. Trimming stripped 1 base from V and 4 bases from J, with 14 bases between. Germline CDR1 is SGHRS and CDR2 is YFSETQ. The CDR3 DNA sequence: TGCGCCAGCAGCTTGCAGGGCGGGGGAGCCACTGAAGCTTTCTTT. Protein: CASSLQGGGATEAFF.

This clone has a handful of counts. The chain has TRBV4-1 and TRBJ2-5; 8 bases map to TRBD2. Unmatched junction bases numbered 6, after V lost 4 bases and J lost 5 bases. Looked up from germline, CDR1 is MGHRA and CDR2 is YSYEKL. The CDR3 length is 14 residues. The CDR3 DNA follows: TGCGCCAGCAGCCCGGGGGGGCAGGTTGAGACCCAGTACTTC. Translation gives CASSPGGQVETQYF.

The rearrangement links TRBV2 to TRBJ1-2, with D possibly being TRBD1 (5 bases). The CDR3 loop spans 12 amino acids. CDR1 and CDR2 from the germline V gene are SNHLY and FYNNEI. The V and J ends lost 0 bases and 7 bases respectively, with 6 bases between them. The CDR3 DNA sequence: TGTGCCAGCAGTGAAGCGCAGGGTGGCTACACCTTC. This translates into CASSEAQGGYTF.

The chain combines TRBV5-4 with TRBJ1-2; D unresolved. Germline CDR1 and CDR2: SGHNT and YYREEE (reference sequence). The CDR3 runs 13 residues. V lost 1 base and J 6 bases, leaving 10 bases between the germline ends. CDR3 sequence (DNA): TGTGCCAGCAGCTTGTGGGTGGGAGATGGCTACACCTTC. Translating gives CASSLWVGDGYTF.

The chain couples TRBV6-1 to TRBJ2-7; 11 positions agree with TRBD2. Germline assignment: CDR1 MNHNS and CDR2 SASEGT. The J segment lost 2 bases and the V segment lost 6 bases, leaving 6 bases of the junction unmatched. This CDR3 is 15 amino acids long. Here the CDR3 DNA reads TGTGCCAGCAGCATTAGCGGGGGGGGACCCTACGAGCAGTACTTC. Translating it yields CASSISGGGPYEQYF.

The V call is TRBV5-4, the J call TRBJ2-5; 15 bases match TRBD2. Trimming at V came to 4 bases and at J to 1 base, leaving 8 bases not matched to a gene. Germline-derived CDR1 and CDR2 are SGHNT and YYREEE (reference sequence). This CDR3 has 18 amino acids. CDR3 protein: CASSHPRTSGGGQETQYF. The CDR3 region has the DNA TGTGCCAGCAGCCATCCTAGGACTAGCGGGGGGGGCCAAGAGACCCAGTACTTC.